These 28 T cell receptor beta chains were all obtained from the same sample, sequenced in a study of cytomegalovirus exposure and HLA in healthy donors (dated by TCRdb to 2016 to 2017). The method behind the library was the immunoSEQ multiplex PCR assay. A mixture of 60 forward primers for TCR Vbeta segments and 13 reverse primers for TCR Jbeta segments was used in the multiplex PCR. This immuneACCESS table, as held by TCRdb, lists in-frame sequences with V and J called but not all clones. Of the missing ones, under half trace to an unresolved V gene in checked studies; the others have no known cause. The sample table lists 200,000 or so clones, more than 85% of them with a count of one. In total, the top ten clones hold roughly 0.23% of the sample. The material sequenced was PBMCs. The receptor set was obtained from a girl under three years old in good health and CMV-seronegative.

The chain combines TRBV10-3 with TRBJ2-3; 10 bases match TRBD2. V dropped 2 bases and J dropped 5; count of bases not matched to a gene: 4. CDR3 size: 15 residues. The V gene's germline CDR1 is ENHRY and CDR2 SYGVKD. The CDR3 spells CAISETSGVGDTQYF. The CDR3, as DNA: TGTGCCATCAGTGAGACTAGCGGGGTGGGAGATACGCAGTATTTT.

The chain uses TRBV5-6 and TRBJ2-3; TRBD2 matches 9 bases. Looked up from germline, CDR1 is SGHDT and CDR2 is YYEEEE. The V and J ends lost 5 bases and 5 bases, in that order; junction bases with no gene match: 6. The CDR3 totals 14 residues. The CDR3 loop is CASSVAGDVDTQYF. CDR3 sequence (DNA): TGTGCCAGCAGTGTAGCGGGAGATGTAGATACGCAGTATTTT.

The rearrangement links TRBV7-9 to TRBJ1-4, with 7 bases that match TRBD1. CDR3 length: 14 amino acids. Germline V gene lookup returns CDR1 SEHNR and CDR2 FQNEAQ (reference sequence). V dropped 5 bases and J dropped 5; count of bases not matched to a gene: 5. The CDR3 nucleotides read TGTGCCAGCAGCCCCGGGACAGTGAATGAAAAACTGTTTTTT. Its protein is CASSPGTVNEKLFF.

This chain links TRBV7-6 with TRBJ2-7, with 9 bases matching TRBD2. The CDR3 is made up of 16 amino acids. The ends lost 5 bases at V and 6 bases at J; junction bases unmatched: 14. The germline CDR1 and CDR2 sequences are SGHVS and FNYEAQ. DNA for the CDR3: TGTGCCAGCAGCCTCCCCCCCGGGACTAGCTACTCCGAGCAGTACTTC. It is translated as CASSLPPGTSYSEQYF.

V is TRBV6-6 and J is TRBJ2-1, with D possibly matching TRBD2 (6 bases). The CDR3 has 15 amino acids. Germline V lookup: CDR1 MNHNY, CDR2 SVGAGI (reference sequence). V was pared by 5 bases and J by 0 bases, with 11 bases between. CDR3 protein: CASSQVGSSYNEQFF. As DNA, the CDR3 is TGTGCCAGCAGTCAAGTCGGGAGCTCCTACAATGAGCAGTTCTTC.

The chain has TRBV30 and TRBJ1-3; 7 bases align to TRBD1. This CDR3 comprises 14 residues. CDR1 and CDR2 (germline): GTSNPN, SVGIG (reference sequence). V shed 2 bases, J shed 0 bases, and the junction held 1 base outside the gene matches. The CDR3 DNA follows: TGTGCCTGGAGTCGGACAGGCTCTGGAAACACCATATATTTT. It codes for CAWSRTGSGNTIYF.

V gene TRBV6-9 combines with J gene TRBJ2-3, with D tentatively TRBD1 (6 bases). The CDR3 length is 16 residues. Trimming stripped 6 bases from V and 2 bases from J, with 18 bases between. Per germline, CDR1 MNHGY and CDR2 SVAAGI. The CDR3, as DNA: TGTGCCAGCAGCCACAGGGCTCGGCGGGTCACAGATACGCAGTATTTT. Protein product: CASSHRARRVTDTQYF.

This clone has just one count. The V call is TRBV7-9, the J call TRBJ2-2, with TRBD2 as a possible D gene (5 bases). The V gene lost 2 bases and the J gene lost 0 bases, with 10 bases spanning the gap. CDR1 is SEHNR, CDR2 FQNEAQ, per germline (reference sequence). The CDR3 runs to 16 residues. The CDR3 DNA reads TGTGCCAGCAGCTTATACGGGAATACGAACACCGGGGAGCTGTTTTTT. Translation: CASSLYGNTNTGELFF.

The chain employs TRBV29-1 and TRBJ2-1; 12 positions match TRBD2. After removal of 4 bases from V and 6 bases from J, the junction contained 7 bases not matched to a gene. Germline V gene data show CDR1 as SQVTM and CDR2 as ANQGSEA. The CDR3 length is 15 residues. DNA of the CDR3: TGCAGCGTTGCAAGACTAGCGGGGGAGATCAATGAGCAGTTCTTC. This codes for CSVARLAGEINEQFF.

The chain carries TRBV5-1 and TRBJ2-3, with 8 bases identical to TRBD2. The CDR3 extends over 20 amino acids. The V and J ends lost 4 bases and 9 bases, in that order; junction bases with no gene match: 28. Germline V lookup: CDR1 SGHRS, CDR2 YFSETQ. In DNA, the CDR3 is TGCGCCAGCAGCCTCCGGGGACGGGGGCCAACTAGCGGTTCAATTCGGACGCAGTATTTT. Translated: CASSLRGRGPTSGSIRTQYF.

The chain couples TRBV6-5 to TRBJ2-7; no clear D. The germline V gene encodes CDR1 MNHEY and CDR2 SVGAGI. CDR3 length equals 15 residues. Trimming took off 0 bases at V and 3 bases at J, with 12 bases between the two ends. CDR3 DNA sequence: TGTGCCAGCAGTTACTCCCATGGGTCGGGCTACGAGCAGTACTTC. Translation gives CASSYSHGSGYEQYF.

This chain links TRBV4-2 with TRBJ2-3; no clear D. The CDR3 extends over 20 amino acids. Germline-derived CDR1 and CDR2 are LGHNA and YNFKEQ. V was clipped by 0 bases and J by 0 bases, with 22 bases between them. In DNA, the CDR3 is TGTGCCAGCAGCCAAGATAATAGGAATGGGCTATTACTGAGCACAGATACGCAGTATTTT. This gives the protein CASSQDNRNGLLLSTDTQYF.

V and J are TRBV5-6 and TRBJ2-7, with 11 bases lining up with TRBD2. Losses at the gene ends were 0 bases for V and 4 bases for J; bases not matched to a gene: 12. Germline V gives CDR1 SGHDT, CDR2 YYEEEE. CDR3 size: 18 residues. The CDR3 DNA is TGTGCCAGCAGCTTGGTGAGAGTAGCGGGGGGGCGGGCTTACGAGCAGTACTTC. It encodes CASSLVRVAGGRAYEQYF. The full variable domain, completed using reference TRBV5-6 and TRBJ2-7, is DAGVTQSPTHLIKTRGQQVTLRCSPKSGHDTVSWYQQALGQGPQFIFQYYEEEERQRGNFPDRFSGHQFPNYSSELNVNALLLGDSALYLCASSLVRVAGGRAYEQYFGPGTRLTVT.

CDR3 region: CAISNQPGQVSYEQYF. CDR3 bases: TGTGCCATCAGTAACCAACCGGGACAGGTCTCCTACGAGCAGTACTTC. The chain couples TRBV10-3 to TRBJ2-7; TRBD1 agrees at 8 bases. The germline V gene has CDR1 ENHRY and CDR2 SYGVKD. This CDR3 has 16 residues. The V segment lost 5 bases and the J segment 0 bases; nucleotides outside the gene matches: 9.

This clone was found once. The CDR3 protein is CASSLQSLDYGYTF. The CDR3 nucleotides read TGCGCCAGCAGCCTACAGTCTTTGGACTATGGCTACACCTTC. The V and J genes are TRBV4-1 and TRBJ1-2; D gene uncertain. Germline V gives CDR1 MGHRA, CDR2 YSYEKL. V lost 4 bases to trimming and J lost 3 bases, with 12 bases between them. The CDR3 sequence is 14 residues long.

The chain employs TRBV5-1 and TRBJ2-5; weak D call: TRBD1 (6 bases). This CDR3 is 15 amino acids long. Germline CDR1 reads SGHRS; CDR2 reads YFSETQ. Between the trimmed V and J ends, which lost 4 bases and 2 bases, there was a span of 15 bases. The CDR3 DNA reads TGCGCCAGCAGCCAGGGGACCGTTTCTCAAGAGACCCAGTACTTC. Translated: CASSQGTVSQETQYF.

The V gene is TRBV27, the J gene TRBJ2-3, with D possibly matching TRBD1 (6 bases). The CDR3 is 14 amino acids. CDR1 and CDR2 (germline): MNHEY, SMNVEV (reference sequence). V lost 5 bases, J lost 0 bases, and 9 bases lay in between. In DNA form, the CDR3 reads TGTGCCAGCAGTCCGACAGGCAGCACAGATACGCAGTATTTT. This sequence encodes CASSPTGSTDTQYF.

This CDR3 is CASSYWGDSYEQYF. Written as DNA, the CDR3 is TGTGCCAGCAGTTACTGGGGGGACAGCTACGAGCAGTACTTC. V usage is TRBV6-5 and J usage is TRBJ2-7; D perhaps matches TRBD1 (7 bases). The V gene's germline CDR1 is MNHEY and CDR2 SVGAGI. Between the trimmed V and J ends, which lost 1 base and 3 bases, there was a span of 10 bases. CDR3 length equals 14 residues.

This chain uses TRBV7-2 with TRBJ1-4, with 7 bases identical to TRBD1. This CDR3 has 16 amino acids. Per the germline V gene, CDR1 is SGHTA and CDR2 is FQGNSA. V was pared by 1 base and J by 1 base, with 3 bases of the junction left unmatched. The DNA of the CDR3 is TGTGCCAGCAGCTTAGGGGACAGAGGAACTAATGAAAAACTGTTTTTT. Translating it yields CASSLGDRGTNEKLFF.

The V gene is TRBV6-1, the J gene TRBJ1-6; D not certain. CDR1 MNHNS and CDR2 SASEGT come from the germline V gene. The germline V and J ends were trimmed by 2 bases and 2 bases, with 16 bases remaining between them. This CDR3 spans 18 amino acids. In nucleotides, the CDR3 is TGTGCCAGCAGTGAACTCGCCATTAGGAGCCCCTATAATTCACCCCTCCACTTT. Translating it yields CASSELAIRSPYNSPLHF.

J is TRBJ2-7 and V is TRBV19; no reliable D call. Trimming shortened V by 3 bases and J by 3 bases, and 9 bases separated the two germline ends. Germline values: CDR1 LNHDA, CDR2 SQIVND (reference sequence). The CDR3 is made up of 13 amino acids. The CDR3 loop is CASSIYLNYEQYF. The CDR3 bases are TGTGCCAGTAGTATCTACCTCAACTACGAGCAGTACTTC.

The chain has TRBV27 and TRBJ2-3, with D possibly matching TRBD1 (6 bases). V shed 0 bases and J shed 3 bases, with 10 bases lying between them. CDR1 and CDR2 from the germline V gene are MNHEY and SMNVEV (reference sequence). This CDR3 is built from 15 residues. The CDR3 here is CASSLSGGWTDTQYF. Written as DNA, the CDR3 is TGTGCCAGCAGTTTATCAGGGGGTTGGACAGATACGCAGTATTTT.

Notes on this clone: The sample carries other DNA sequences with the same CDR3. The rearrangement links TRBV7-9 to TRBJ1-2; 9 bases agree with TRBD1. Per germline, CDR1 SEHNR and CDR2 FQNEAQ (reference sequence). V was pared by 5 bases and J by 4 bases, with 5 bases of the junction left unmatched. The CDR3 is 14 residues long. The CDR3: CASSLPTGGYGYTF. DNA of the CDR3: TGTGCCAGCAGCCTACCGACAGGGGGCTATGGCTACACCTTC. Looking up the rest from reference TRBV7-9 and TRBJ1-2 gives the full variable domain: DTGVSQNPRHKITKRGQNVTFRCDPISEHNRLYWYRQTLGQGPEFLTYFQNEAQLEKSRLLSDRFSAERPKGSFSTLEIQRTEQGDSAMYLCASSLPTGGYGYTFGSGTRLTVV.

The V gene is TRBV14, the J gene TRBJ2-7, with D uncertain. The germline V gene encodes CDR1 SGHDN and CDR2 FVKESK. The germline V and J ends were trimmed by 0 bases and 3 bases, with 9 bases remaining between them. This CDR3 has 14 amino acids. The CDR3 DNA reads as TGTGCCAGCAGCCAAGAATTGTTGAGCTACGAGCAGTACTTC. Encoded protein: CASSQELLSYEQYF.

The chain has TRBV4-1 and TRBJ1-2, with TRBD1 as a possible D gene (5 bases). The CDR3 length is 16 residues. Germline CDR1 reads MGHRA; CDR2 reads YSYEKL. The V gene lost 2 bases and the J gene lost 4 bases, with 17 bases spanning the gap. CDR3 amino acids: CASSQPLQGSGYGYTF. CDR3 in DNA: TGCGCCAGCAGCCAACCCCTCCAGGGATCCGGCTATGGCTACACCTTC.

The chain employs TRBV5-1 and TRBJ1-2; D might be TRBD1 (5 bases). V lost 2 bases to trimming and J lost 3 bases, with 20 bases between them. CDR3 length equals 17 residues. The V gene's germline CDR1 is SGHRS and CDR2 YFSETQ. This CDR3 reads CASSFRNRHTFHYGYTF. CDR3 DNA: TGCGCCAGCAGCTTTCGGAACAGGCACACCTTTCACTATGGCTACACCTTC.

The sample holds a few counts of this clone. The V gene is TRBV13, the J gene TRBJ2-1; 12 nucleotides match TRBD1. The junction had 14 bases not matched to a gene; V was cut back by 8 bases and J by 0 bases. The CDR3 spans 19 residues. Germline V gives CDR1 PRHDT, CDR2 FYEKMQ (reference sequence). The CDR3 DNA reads TGTGCCAGCTCCGGAGGGACAGGGGGCACAAAAAGCTCCTACAATGAGCAGTTCTTC. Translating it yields CASSGGTGGTKSSYNEQFF.

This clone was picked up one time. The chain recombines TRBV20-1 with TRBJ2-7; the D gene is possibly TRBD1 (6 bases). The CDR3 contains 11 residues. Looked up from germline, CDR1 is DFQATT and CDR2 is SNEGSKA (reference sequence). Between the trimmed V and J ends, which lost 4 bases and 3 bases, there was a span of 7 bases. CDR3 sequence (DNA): TGCAGTGCTACAGGGGTCTACGAGCAGTACTTC. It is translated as CSATGVYEQYF.